The TCR beta chain under discussion was sequenced for a study of blood T cell repertoires in COVID-19. Germline CDR1 is SGHAT and CDR2 is FQNNGV. The V end lost 1 base, the J end lost 3 bases, and 7 bases lay between the germline ends. The CDR3 spans 14 residues. As handled by the study authors: How many nucleated cells were present was estimated from reference gene primer amplification. This table comes from immunoSEQ multiplex PCR, and its TCRdb copy is limited to in-frame clones, with some not included. That table furnishes V, J and clone size, whereas the DNA furnished D and trimming. The sample has approximately 210,000 clones, 65% to 90% seen once; the top ten hold around 5%.

The TCR comes from a human donor in a cohort sampled during active COVID-19. The sample comprised peripheral blood. The chain is built from TRBV11-2 and TRBJ2-1, with D possibly being TRBD2 (5 bases). The CDR3 region is CASSLGGFYNEQFF. The CDR3 DNA is TGTGCCAGCAGCTTAGGAGGGTTCTACAATGAGCAGTTCTTC.